Presented here are 13 T cell receptor beta chains from one specimen sequenced in a study of response to subunit inactivated influenza vaccine. Using its own MiXCR run on the RT-PCR reads, TCRdb lists one record per CDR3 protein. The table records roughly 700,000 distinct CDR3 sequences, 15% to 17% of them present only once. The sample consisted of PBMCs from blood, taken roughly 12 days after vaccination. These receptors all come from a man between 50 and 59 years old who received an inactivated influenza vaccine.

This clonotype was detected a few times. This chain links TRBV4-1 with TRBJ1-6, with D possibly being TRBD1 (5 bases). CDR1 and CDR2 from the germline V gene are MGHRA and YSYEKL. Trimming removed 6 bases at V and 10 bases at J, with 10 bases between. The CDR3 loop spans 12 amino acids. The CDR3 region is CASRGLESPLHF. In nucleotides, the CDR3 is TGCGCCAGCAGGGGGCTGGAATCACCCCTCCACTTT.

The V and J genes are TRBV5-1 and TRBJ2-5; D possibly corresponds to TRBD2 (6 bases). Germline CDR1 is SGHRS and CDR2 is YFSETQ. Trimming removed 3 bases from V and 1 base from J, with 13 bases in between. This CDR3 is 15 amino acids long. The CDR3 is CASSWGSGPQETQYF. CDR3 bases: TGCGCCAGCAGCTGGGGTAGCGGCCCCCAAGAGACCCAGTACTTC.

This chain connects TRBV12-3 or TRBV12-4 to TRBJ2-1, with 12 bases identical to TRBD2. This CDR3 comprises 15 residues. The junction had 7 bases not matched to a gene; V was cut back by 3 bases and J by 10 bases. In DNA form, the CDR3 reads TGTGCCAGCAGTTTGACTAGCGGGGGTTCACGGGAGCAGTTCTTC. Residues: CASSLTSGGSREQFF.

At least ten counts were recorded for this clonotype. This chain joins TRBV29-1 and TRBJ2-5; no reliable D call. Germline CDR1 is SQVTM and CDR2 is ANQGSEA. Trimming left V 5 bases short and J 1 base short, with 2 bases between. The CDR3 contains 10 residues. Here the CDR3 reads CSVFQETQYF. As DNA, the CDR3 is TGCAGCGTTTTCCAAGAGACCCAGTACTTC.

V is TRBV20-1 and J is TRBJ2-5; TRBD2 agrees at 9 bases. The V segment lost 3 bases and the J segment 6 bases; nucleotides outside the gene matches: 8. The CDR3 totals 14 residues. The germline gives CDR1 DFQATT, CDR2 SNEGSKA (reference sequence). The CDR3 nucleotides read TGCAGTGCTAGCACCGGGACTAGCAGACAGACCCAGTACTTC. It codes for CSASTGTSRQTQYF.

V and J are TRBV6-1 and TRBJ1-5; the D is unclear. Between the trimmed V and J ends, which lost 8 bases and 1 base, there was a span of 15 bases. This CDR3 is built from 15 residues. The germline gives CDR1 MNHNS, CDR2 SASEGT. The CDR3 sequence: CASGPYTGSNQPQHF. The DNA for the CDR3 is TGTGCCAGCGGCCCCTACACGGGGAGCAATCAGCCCCAGCATTTT.

For this clonotype: One junction end disagrees with the germline gene, perhaps due to a read error. The chain has TRBV11-2 and TRBJ1-2, with unresolved D. CDR1 is SGHAT, CDR2 FQNNGV, per germline. CDR3 length equals 17 residues. The CDR3 coding sequence is TGTGCCAGCAGCCTAGAAGGCCAGGTCCTAGCTAACTATGGCTACACCTTC. Its protein product is CASSLEGQVLANYGYTF.

This rearrangement joins TRBV18 to TRBJ2-2; D remains unclear. The CDR3 totals 16 residues. V was shortened by 2 bases and J by 0 bases, with 10 bases between the two germline ends. From germline, CDR1 is KGHSH and CDR2 LQKENI. The CDR3 here is CASSPKLTTNTGELFF. The DNA of the CDR3 is TGTGCCAGCTCACCAAAGCTGACAACGAACACCGGGGAGCTGTTTTTT.

Only a few counts were recorded for this clonotype. V usage is TRBV7-9 and J usage is TRBJ2-2; 13 bases agree with TRBD2. The CDR3 is 17 amino acids. In germline, CDR1 is SEHNR, CDR2 FQNEAQ (reference sequence). Losses at the gene ends were 7 bases for V and 1 base for J; bases not matched to a gene: 6. The CDR3 nucleotides are TGTGCCAGCATCGGACTAGCGGGGGCCTTGAACACCGGGGAGCTGTTTTTT. This codes for CASIGLAGALNTGELFF.

J is TRBJ2-4 and V is TRBV6-2 or TRBV6-3; no clear D. The CDR3 has 13 amino acids. Trimming pared 11 bases from V and 0 bases from J, leaving 11 bases between. Germline V gives CDR1 MNHEY, CDR2 SVGEGT. The CDR3 protein is CAVAEVAKNIQYF. The DNA for the CDR3 is TGTGCCGTCGCCGAGGTAGCCAAAAACATTCAGTACTTC.

This clonotype has just a few counts. CDR3 loop: CASSQLLLRGGQNTEAFF. In DNA, the CDR3 is TGCGCCAGCAGCCAGCTACTTCTTCGGGGGGGGCAGAACACTGAAGCTTTCTTT. V usage is TRBV4-1 and J usage is TRBJ1-1; tentatively, D is TRBD1 (6 bases). There are 18 residues in the CDR3. The germline V and J ends were trimmed by 3 bases and 1 base, with 21 bases remaining between them. Germline V gene lookup returns CDR1 MGHRA and CDR2 YSYEKL.

The V call is TRBV12-3 or TRBV12-4, the J call TRBJ2-6; the D gene is possibly TRBD1 (5 bases). This CDR3 has 14 amino acids. The V gene lost 7 bases and the J gene lost 1 base, with 8 bases spanning the gap. CDR3 DNA: TGTGCCAGCATCCAGGGATCTGGGGCCAACGTCCTGACTTTC. Residues: CASIQGSGANVLTF.

The CDR3 nucleotides are TGTGCCAGCCTTTGGGAACAGGGCCCACAGTATTTT. It encodes CASLWEQGPQYF. The J gene is TRBJ2-3, the V gene TRBV6-1; possible D gene TRBD1, 6 bases. V lost 8 bases, J lost 12 bases, and 18 bases lay in between. This CDR3 is built from 12 residues. Germline CDR1 and CDR2: MNHNS and SASEGT.